This TCR beta chain is drawn from a study of regulatory T cells in long-lasting Graves disease. According to the study, TCR beta libraries were built with iRepertoire HTBI primers and CDR3-region Arm-PCR. MiXCR, run by TCRdb on the multiplex PCR reads, gives a single entry per CDR3 protein. This sample has 550,000 to 650,000 distinct CDR3 sequences, with more than 15% found just once. This clonotype was observed at least ten times. Time point in this sample: newly diagnosed GD, antithyroid drugs for less than 3 months. The TCR library was prepared using RNA isolated from PBMCs. The sample also formed part of further work on T cells in Graves' hyperthyroidism and ophthalmopathy. That report notes: Uncontrolled infection, other autoimmune disease, pregnancy or lactation excluded patients. From stable hyperthyroidism, ophthalmopathy was separated by a 13 V-J model.

The source was peripheral blood mononuclear cells (PBMCs), collected at new diagnosis, from a patient treated with antithyroid drugs. This TCR was sampled from a man younger than 35 with Graves disease.

CDR3 protein: CASLTSGSFTGELFF. The CDR3 coding sequence is TGTGCCAGTCTGACTAGCGGGAGTTTCACCGGGGAGCTGTTTTTT. This chain links TRBV2 with TRBJ2-2, with TRBD2 matching over 12 bases. CDR1 is SNHLY and CDR2 is FYNNEI in the germline V gene. V was pared by 9 bases and J by 4 bases, with 6 bases of the junction left unmatched. CDR3 length: 15 residues.